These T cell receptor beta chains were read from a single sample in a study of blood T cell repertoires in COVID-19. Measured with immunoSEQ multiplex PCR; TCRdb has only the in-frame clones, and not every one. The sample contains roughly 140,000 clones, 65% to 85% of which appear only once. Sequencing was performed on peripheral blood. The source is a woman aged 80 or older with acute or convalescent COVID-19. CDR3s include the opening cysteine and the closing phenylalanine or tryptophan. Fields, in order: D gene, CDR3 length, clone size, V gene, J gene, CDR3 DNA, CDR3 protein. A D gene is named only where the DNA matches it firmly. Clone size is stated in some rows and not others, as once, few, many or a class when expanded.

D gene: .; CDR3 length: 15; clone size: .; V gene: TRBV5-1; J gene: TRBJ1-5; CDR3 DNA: TGCGCCAGCAGCTTGGGCGGCAGAAACAATCAGCCCCAGCATTTT; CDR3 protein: CASSLGGRNNQPQHF
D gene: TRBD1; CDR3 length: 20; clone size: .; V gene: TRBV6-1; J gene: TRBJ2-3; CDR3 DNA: TGTGCCAGCAGTGACCGCCCGCTTAACAGGGGATATTCTAGCACAGATACGCAGTATTTT; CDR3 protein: CASSDRPLNRGYSSTDTQYF
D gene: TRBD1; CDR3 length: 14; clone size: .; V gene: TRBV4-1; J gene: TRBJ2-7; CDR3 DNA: TGCGCCAGCAGCCTTGGGACAGGGGTCTACGAGCAGTACTTC; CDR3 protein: CASSLGTGVYEQYF
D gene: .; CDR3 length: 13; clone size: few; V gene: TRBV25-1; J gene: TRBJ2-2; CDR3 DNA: TGTGCCAGCAGTTCACAGAACACCGGGGAGCTGTTTTTT; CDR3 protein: CASSSQNTGELFF
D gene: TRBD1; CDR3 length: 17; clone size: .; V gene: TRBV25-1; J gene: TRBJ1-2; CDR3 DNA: TGTGCCAGCAGTGAGCGACTGAGACAGGGGGGTGAGAGTGGCTACACCTTC; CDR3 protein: CASSERLRQGGESGYTF
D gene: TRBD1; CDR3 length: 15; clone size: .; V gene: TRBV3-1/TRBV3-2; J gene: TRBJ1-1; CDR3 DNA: TGTGCCAGCAGCCCATGGACAGGGGGGACCACTGAAGCTTTCTTT; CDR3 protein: CASSPWTGGTTEAFF
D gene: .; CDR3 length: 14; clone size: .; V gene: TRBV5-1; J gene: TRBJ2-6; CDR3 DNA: TGCGCCAGCAGCTTGGAGGAGTGGGCCAACGTCCTGACTTTC; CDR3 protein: CASSLEEWANVLTF
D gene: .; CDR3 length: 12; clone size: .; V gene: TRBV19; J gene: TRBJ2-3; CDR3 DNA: TGTGCCAGCCGTAGTACTACAGATACGCAGTATTTT; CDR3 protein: CASRSTTDTQYF
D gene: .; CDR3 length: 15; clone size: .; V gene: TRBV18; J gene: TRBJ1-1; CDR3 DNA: TGTGCCAGCTCACCTTTTACAGAGCCAAACACTGAAGCTTTCTTT; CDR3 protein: CASSPFTEPNTEAFF
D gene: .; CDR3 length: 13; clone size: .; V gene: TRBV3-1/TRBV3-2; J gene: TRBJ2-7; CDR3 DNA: TGTGCCAGCAGCCCTAGCCTAGCCTACGAGCAGTACTTC; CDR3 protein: CASSPSLAYEQYF
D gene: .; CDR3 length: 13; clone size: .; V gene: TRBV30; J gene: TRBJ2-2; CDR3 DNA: TGTGCCTGGAGTGTGGGGCCCGGTAGGGAGCTGTTTTTT; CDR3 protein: CAWSVGPGRELFF
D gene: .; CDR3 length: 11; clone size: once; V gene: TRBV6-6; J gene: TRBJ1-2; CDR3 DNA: TGTGCCAGCCAGGGTGGTGATGGCTACACCTTC; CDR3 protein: CASQGGDGYTF
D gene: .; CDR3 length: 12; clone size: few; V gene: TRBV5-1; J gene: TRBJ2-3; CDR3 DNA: TGCGCCAGCAGCCCGCCAGCAGATACGCAGTATTTT; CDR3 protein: CASSPPADTQYF
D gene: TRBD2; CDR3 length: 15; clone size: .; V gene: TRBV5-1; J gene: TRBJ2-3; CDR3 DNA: TGCGCCAGCAGTCGTCGGGGGGGTGATACAGATACGCAGTATTTT; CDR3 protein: CASSRRGGDTDTQYF
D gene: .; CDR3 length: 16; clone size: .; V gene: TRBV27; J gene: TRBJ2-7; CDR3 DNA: TGTGCCAGCAGTTTGCTGACAGGACGAAAAATCTTCGAGCAGTACTTC; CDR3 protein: CASSLLTGRKIFEQYF
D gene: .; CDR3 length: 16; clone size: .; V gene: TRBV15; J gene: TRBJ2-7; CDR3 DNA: TGTGCCACCAGCAGGAATAAGGGGTCGTATCCCTACGAGCAGTACTTC; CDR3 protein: CATSRNKGSYPYEQYF
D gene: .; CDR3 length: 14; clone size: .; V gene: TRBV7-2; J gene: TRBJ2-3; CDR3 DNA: TGTGCCAGCAGCTCCTGGACTGAGACAGATACGCAGTATTTT; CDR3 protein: CASSSWTETDTQYF
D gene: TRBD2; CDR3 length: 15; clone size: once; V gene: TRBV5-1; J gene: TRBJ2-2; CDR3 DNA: TGCGCCAGCAGCCCTAGCGCGGGGGAAGCCGGGGAGCTGTTTTTT; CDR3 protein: CASSPSAGEAGELFF
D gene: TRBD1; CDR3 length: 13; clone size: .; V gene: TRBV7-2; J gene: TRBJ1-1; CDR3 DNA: TGTGCCAGCATGCGGACAGGGGACACTGAAGCTTTCTTT; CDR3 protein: CASMRTGDTEAFF
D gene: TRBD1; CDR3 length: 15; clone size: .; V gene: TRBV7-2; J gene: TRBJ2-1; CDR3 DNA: TGTGCCAGCCAGAAGGGACAGGGGAACTACAATGAGCAGTTCTTC; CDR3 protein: CASQKGQGNYNEQFF
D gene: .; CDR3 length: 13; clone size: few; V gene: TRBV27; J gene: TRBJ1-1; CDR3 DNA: TGTGCCAGCAGTTTATTAGCATTGACTGAAGCTTTCTTT; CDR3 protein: CASSLLALTEAFF
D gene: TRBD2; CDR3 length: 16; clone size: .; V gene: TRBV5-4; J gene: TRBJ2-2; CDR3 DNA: TGTGCCAGCAGCTTGGGGCGGGGGGCGAACACCGGGGAGCTGTTTTTT; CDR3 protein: CASSLGRGANTGELFF
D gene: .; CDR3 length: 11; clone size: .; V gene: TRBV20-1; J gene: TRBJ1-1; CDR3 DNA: TGCAGTGCTAGAGATCTTGGCGAAGCTTTCTTT; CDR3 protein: CSARDLGEAFF
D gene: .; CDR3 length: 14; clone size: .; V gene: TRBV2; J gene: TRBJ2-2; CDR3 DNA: TGTGCCAGCAGGCTTCAGACAGGCCCCGGGGAGCTGTTTTTT; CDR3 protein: CASRLQTGPGELFF
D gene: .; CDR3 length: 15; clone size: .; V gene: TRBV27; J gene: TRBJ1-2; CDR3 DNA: TGTGCCAGCAGTAATTCCGCCAGGGTTCACTATGGCTACACCTTC; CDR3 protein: CASSNSARVHYGYTF
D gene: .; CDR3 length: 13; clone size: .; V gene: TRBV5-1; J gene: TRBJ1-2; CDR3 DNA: TGCGCCAGCAGCCTAGGGGTTAACTATGGCTACACCTTC; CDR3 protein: CASSLGVNYGYTF
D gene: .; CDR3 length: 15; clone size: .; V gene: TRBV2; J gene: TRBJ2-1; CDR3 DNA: TGTGCCAGCAGTATAGGGGTCCTTCAGTACAATGAGCAGTTCTTC; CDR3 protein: CASSIGVLQYNEQFF
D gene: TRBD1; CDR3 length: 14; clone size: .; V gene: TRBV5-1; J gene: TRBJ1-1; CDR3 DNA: TGCGCCAGCAGGCAGGGGGCTCAGAACACTGAAGCTTTCTTT; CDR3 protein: CASRQGAQNTEAFF
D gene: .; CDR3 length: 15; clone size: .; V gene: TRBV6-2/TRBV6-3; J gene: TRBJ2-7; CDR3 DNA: TGTGCCAGCAGTTCGCCGACGCAGACAAGCTACGAGCAGTACTTC; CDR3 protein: CASSSPTQTSYEQYF
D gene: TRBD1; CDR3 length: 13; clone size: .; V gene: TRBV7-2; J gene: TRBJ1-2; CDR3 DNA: TGTGCCAGCAGCTCAGGGGGGAGCTATGGCTACACCTTC; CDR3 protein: CASSSGGSYGYTF
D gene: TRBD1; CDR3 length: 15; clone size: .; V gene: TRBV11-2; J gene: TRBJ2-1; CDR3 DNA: TGTGCCAGCAGCTACCGGGACAGCCCCTACAATGAGCAGTTCTTC; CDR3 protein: CASSYRDSPYNEQFF
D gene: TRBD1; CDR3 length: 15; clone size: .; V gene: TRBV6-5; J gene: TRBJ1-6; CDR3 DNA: TGTGCCAGCAGTTCCGACAGGGCAGAAAATTCACCCCTCCACTTT; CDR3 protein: CASSSDRAENSPLHF
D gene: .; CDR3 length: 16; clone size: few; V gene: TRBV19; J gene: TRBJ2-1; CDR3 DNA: TGTGCCAGTAGTATTCAAGCTGCAAACTCCTACAATGAGCAGTTCTTC; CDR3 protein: CASSIQAANSYNEQFF
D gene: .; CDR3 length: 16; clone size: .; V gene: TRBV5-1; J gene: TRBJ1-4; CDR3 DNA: TGCGCCAGCAGCTTGACAGGTCCGGCTACTAATGAAAAACTGTTTTTT; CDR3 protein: CASSLTGPATNEKLFF
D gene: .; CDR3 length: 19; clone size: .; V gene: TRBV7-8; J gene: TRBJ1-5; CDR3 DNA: TGTGCCAGCAGCTCCCTAAAGGTTGACAGATACATTAGCAATCAGCCCCAGCATTTT; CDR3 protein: CASSSLKVDRYISNQPQHF
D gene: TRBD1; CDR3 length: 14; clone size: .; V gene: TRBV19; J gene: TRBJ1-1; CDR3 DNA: TGTGCATCTTCGACAGGGTATGGCGGCACTGAAGCTTTCTTT; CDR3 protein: CASSTGYGGTEAFF
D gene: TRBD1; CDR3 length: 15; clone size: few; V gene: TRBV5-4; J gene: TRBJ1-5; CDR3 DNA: TGTGCCAGCAGCCAGGGGACAGGGAACGATCAGCCCCAGCATTTT; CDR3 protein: CASSQGTGNDQPQHF